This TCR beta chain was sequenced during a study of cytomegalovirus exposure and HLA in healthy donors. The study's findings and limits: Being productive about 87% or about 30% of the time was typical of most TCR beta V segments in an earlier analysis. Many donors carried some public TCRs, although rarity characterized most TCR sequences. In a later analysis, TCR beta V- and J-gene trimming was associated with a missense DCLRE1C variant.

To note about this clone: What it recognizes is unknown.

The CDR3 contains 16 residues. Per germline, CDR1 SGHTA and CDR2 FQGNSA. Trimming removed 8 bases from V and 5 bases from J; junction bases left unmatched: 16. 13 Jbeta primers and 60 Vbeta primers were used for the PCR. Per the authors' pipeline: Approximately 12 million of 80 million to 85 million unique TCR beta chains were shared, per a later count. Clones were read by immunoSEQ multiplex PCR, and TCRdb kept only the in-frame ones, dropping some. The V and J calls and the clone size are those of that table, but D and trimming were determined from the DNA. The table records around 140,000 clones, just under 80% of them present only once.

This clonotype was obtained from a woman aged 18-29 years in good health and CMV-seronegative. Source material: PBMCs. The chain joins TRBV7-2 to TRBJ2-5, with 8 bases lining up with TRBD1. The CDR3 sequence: CASGTDRVRAGETQYF. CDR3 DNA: TGTGCCAGCGGGACGGACAGGGTTCGGGCTGGGGAGACCCAGTACTTC. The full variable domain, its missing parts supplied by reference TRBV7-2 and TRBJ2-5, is GAGVSQSPSNKVTEKGKDVELRCDPISGHTALYWYRQSLGQGLEFLIYFQGNSAPDKSGLPSDRFSAERTGGSVSTLTIQRTQQEDSAVYLCASGTDRVRAGETQYFGPGTRLLVL.